The 24 T cell receptor beta chains listed next were all sequenced from one sample in a study of blood T cell repertoires in COVID-19 (dated by TCRdb to between 2020 and 2021). Library creation used the immunoSEQ multiplex PCR assay. Entries here come from immuneACCESS through TCRdb and include only in-frame sequences with V and J called. Some clones fail to appear in such tables; in the studies checked, an unresolved V gene covers under half of the shortfall, and the cause of the remainder is unknown. This sample gives about 250,000 clones in total; around 88% of them show up just once. Clones ranked in the top ten supply over 1.2% of the sample. Input material: peripheral blood. The source is a man aged 80 or over with acute or convalescent COVID-19.

The V call is TRBV9, the J call TRBJ2-3, with 9 bases aligning to TRBD2. CDR3 length equals 16 residues. Germline values: CDR1 SGDLS, CDR2 YYNGEE. The J segment lost 6 bases and the V segment lost 0 bases, leaving 8 bases of the junction unmatched. The CDR3 here is CASSVEVLAGMDTQYF. DNA for the CDR3: TGTGCCAGCAGCGTAGAGGTTCTAGCGGGAATGGATACGCAGTATTTT.

The CDR3 DNA reads as TGTGCTAGTGGCCACACTCGGGACTCCAACTTCTATGGCTACACCTTC. This codes for CASGHTRDSNFYGYTF. The chain employs TRBV12-5 and TRBJ1-2; D is perhaps TRBD1 (5 bases). The CDR3 extends over 16 amino acids. Germline V gives CDR1 LGHNT, CDR2 FRNRAP. V lost 6 bases and J 4 bases, leaving 21 bases between the germline ends.

The chain uses TRBV7-2 and TRBJ2-2; a weak D match, TRBD2 (7 bases). Germline loops: CDR1 SGHTA, CDR2 FQGNSA. CDR3 length equals 19 residues. Trimming removed 5 bases from V and 7 bases from J, with 29 bases in between. The CDR3 nucleotides are TGTGCCAGCAGCAATAGGGGGGGTAGCGGTACCACCTTGAGCGGGGAGCTGTTTTTT. This translates into CASSNRGGSGTTLSGELFF.

The rearrangement links TRBV6-2 or TRBV6-3 to TRBJ1-1; TRBD1 might be the D (5 bases). The germline CDR1 and CDR2 sequences are MNHEY and SVGEGT. The CDR3 totals 13 residues. With 4 bases removed from V and 5 bases from J, the gap between germline ends came to 11 bases. The CDR3 sequence is CASSWQGWTEAFF. The DNA of the CDR3 is TGTGCCAGCAGTTGGCAGGGATGGACTGAAGCTTTCTTT.

The chain carries TRBV4-1 and TRBJ2-7; 7 bases match TRBD1. The CDR3 runs 15 residues. Per the germline V gene, CDR1 is MGHRA and CDR2 is YSYEKL. V lost 4 bases and J lost 0; bases outside the gene matches: 6. The CDR3 sequence: CASSRDRDSSYEQYF. The CDR3 nucleotides are TGCGCCAGCAGCCGCGACCGGGACAGCTCCTACGAGCAGTACTTC.

V gene TRBV4-2 combines with J gene TRBJ1-2, with a weak D call TRBD1 (5 bases). From germline, CDR1 is LGHNA and CDR2 YNFKEQ. The CDR3 totals 15 residues. V lost 3 bases, J lost 4 bases, and 15 bases lay in between. In nucleotides, the CDR3 is TGTGCCAGCAGCCAGAACCCGACAGAACCCTATGGCTACACCTTC. It yields the protein CASSQNPTEPYGYTF.

This clone was seen a few times. The V and J genes are TRBV27 and TRBJ2-7, with D unclear. This CDR3 spans 13 amino acids. Between the trimmed V and J ends, which lost 0 bases and 5 bases, there was a span of 8 bases. CDR1 MNHEY and CDR2 SMNVEV come from the germline V gene (reference sequence). CDR3 in amino acids: CASSLSPRNEQYF. Written as DNA, the CDR3 is TGTGCCAGCAGTTTATCCCCCAGGAACGAGCAGTACTTC.

V and J are TRBV18 and TRBJ1-2; no reliable D call. Trimming left V 0 bases short and J 8 bases short, with 10 bases between. In germline, CDR1 is KGHSH, CDR2 LQKENI. The CDR3 contains 13 residues. CDR3 amino acids: CASSPPDREGYTF. CDR3 coding DNA: TGTGCCAGCTCACCACCGGACCGGGAAGGCTACACCTTC.

Only a few counts were recorded for this clone. The chain carries TRBV15 and TRBJ1-5; D gene uncertain. Trimming took off 3 bases at V and 3 bases at J, with 3 bases between the two ends. Germline lookup yields CDR1 LNHNV and CDR2 YYDKDF (reference sequence). This CDR3 region has 12 residues. CDR3 protein: CATSRANQPQHF. CDR3 nucleotides: TGTGCCACCAGCAGGGCCAATCAGCCCCAGCATTTT.

The V gene is TRBV3-1 (or the pseudogene TRBV3-2), the J gene TRBJ2-5; weak D call: TRBD1 (5 bases). CDR3 size: 13 residues. Germline V gives CDR1 LGHDT, CDR2 YNNKEL (reference sequence). V lost 6 bases, J lost 0 bases, and 8 bases lay in between. The CDR3 reads CASSRQYQETQYF. The CDR3 region has the DNA TGTGCCAGCAGTCGACAGTACCAAGAGACCCAGTACTTC.

The V gene is TRBV6-5, the J gene TRBJ2-7, with 7 bases matching TRBD1. From germline, CDR1 is MNHEY and CDR2 SVGAGI. Unmatched junction bases numbered 10, after V lost 6 bases and J lost 2 bases. This CDR3 comprises 15 residues. The CDR3 DNA reads as TGTGCCAGCAGCGCACCGGGACAGAGTCCCTACGAGCAGTACTTC. This codes for CASSAPGQSPYEQYF.

The CDR3 sequence: CSASFTDRGRTEAFF. The CDR3 DNA sequence: TGCAGTGCTAGTTTTACTGACAGGGGGCGGACTGAAGCTTTCTTT. The chain links TRBV20-1 to TRBJ1-1; 10 bases map to TRBD1. V shed 3 bases, J shed 5 bases, and the junction held 9 bases outside the gene matches. This CDR3 region has 15 residues. The germline V gene has CDR1 DFQATT and CDR2 SNEGSKA (reference sequence).

This clone was observed once. The chain has TRBV7-2 and TRBJ2-7; D perhaps matches TRBD1 (6 bases). The germline V gene encodes CDR1 SGHTA and CDR2 FQGNSA. This CDR3 region has 14 residues. V lost 3 bases, J lost 1 base, and 10 bases lay in between. In nucleotides, the CDR3 is TGTGCCAGCAGCTTGGGGGACAATTCCTACGAGCAGTACTTC. It yields the protein CASSLGDNSYEQYF.

This chain connects TRBV6-2 or TRBV6-3 to TRBJ1-2; a weak D match, TRBD1 (5 bases). The CDR3 spans 13 residues. Per germline, CDR1 MNHEY and CDR2 SVGEGT. The ends were cut back, 6 bases at V and 4 bases at J, with 12 bases in the middle. CDR3 coding DNA: TGTGCCAGCAGCCGACAGCCACTCTATGGCTACACCTTC. As protein: CASSRQPLYGYTF.

The V and J genes are TRBV4-2 and TRBJ1-2; 8 nucleotides line up with TRBD1. The CDR3 is 16 residues long. The germline CDR1 and CDR2 sequences are LGHNA and YNFKEQ. Trimming removed 0 bases from V and 2 bases from J; junction bases left unmatched: 5. CDR3 coding DNA: TGTGCCAGCAGCCAAGAGTACGGGGACAGGAACTATGGCTACACCTTC. Its protein product is CASSQEYGDRNYGYTF.

The chain carries TRBV5-1 and TRBJ2-3, with D possibly being TRBD1 (6 bases). The CDR3 length is 16 residues. V was clipped by 0 bases and J by 5 bases, with 16 bases between them. Germline CDR1 reads SGHRS; CDR2 reads YFSETQ. CDR3 DNA sequence: TGCGCCAGCAGCTTGGTACGACAGGCGAGGATAGATACGCAGTATTTT. Residues: CASSLVRQARIDTQYF.

The V call is TRBV11-3, the J call TRBJ1-2; TRBD1 is a possible D gene (6 bases). The CDR3 length is 13 residues. Trimming removed 3 bases at V and 12 bases at J, with 17 bases between. Germline CDR1 and CDR2: SGHNT and YENEEA. In nucleotides, the CDR3 is TGTGCCAGCAGCTTTGAAGGCCCGGGACACCACACCTTC. It is translated as CASSFEGPGHHTF.

V and J are TRBV7-6 and TRBJ1-5; TRBD1 is a possible D gene (6 bases). The CDR3 contains 15 residues. CDR1 and CDR2 (germline): SGHVS, FNYEAQ. V shed 6 bases and J shed 4 bases, with 16 bases lying between them. The CDR3 DNA is TGTGCCAGCAGTGAGGCAGGGGTTAGGAATCAGCCCCAGCATTTT. Encoded protein: CASSEAGVRNQPQHF. The variable domain in full, with the rest retrieved from reference TRBV7-6 and TRBJ1-5, is GAGVSQSPRYKVTKRGQDVALRCDPISGHVSLYWYRQALGQGPEFLTYFNYEAQQDKSGLPNDRFSAERPEGSISTLTIQRTEQRDSAMYRCASSEAGVRNQPQHFGDGTRLSIL.

The chain employs TRBV3-1 (or the pseudogene TRBV3-2) and TRBJ2-7; possibly TRBD1 for D (6 bases). The CDR3 extends over 16 amino acids. Germline values: CDR1 LGHDT, CDR2 YNNKEL (reference sequence). V was clipped by 1 base and J by 2 bases, with 15 bases between them. CDR3 DNA: TGTGCCAGCAGCCAAGTCAGGGCAGGGGTGGCCTACGAGCAGTACTTC. Translation gives CASSQVRAGVAYEQYF.

The chain couples TRBV7-2 to TRBJ2-2; 7 bases are a match to TRBD1. CDR1 and CDR2 from the germline V gene are SGHTA and FQGNSA. Germline trimming cut 2 bases from V and 4 bases from J; bases unmatched to any gene: 10. This CDR3 comprises 17 residues. The CDR3 coding sequence is TGTGCCAGCAGCTTACATCAAGGGGGCGTCGTCACCGGGGAGCTGTTTTTT. This translates into CASSLHQGGVVTGELFF.

This clone occurred once. The chain links TRBV6-5 to TRBJ1-5; 11 bases line up with TRBD1. Trimming at V came to 2 bases and at J to 5 bases, leaving 5 bases not matched to a gene. Germline V gives CDR1 MNHEY, CDR2 SVGAGI. CDR3 length equals 16 residues. The CDR3 DNA reads as TGTGCCAGCAGTTACCCTCCGGGACAGGGGGATCAGCCCCAGCATTTT. Translating it yields CASSYPPGQGDQPQHF.

The V and J genes are TRBV28 and TRBJ2-3; 7 positions agree with TRBD2. The length of the CDR3 is 15 residues. From germline, CDR1 is MDHEN and CDR2 SYDVKM. Trimming cost V 6 bases and J 7 bases; bases outside gene matches: 13. CDR3 protein: CASSAILEGGNTQYF. The CDR3 bases are TGTGCCAGCAGCGCCATACTGGAGGGAGGGAATACGCAGTATTTT.

V and J are TRBV4-1 and TRBJ2-5; 15 nucleotides match TRBD2. Germline V lookup: CDR1 MGHRA, CDR2 YSYEKL. V was clipped by 6 bases and J by 7 bases; unmatched bases: 9. This CDR3 is 16 amino acids long. As DNA, the CDR3 is TGCGCCAGCAGGAACTCCCCGGGACTAGCGGGAGGGACCCAGTACTTC. Its protein is CASRNSPGLAGGTQYF.

This clone was seen just once. The chain couples TRBV15 to TRBJ2-1; 11 nucleotides line up with TRBD2. The V segment lost 0 bases and the J segment 8 bases; nucleotides outside the gene matches: 9. Germline CDR1 LNHNV, CDR2 YYDKDF (reference sequence). This CDR3 comprises 17 residues. The CDR3 protein is CATSRERTSGSSYEQFF. CDR3 coding DNA: TGTGCCACCAGCAGAGAGAGAACTAGCGGGAGTTCCTATGAGCAGTTCTTC.